This T cell receptor beta chain derives from a study of T cell repertoires in cytomegalovirus infection. Study in general: Public signatures in TCR beta pointed to CMV infection and matching HLA type. Study conclusions and caveats: It was HLA-C-restricted CMV-specific TCR beta clonotypes that dominated the response ex vivo.

The CDR3 is 15 residues long. Trimming removed 5 bases from V and 4 bases from J, with 12 bases in between. Germline V CDR1 and CDR2: SGHTA, FQGTGA. The table lists this clonotype with many counts. Its antigen is not identified. One entry per CDR3 protein results from TCRdb running MiXCR on the reads. The sample shows under 600,000 distinct CDR3 sequences, approximately 17% of them seen only once. The source of this sequence is a human donor in good health (CMV status not recorded). Some clones in this sample may be carry-over from other donors' samples. Sequencing was done on a sample of CD8+ T cells from PBMCs. The V call is TRBV7-3, the J call TRBJ2-6, with a possible D match to TRBD2 (5 bases). The CDR3: CASSPSGNGANVLTF. The CDR3 nucleotides read TGTGCCAGCAGCCCCTCGGGGAACGGGGCCAACGTCCTGACTTTC.